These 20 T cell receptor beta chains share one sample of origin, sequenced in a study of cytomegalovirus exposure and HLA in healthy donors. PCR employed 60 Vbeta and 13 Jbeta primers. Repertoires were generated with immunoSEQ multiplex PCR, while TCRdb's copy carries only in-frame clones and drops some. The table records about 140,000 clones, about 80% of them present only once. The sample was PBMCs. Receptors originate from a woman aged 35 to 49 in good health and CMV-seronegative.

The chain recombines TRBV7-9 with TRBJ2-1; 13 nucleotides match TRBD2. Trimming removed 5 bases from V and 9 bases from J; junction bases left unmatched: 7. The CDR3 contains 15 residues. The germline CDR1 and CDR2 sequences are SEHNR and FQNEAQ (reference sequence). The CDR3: CASSRTSGRVSEQFF. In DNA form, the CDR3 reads TGTGCCAGCAGCCGGACTAGCGGGAGAGTTAGTGAGCAGTTCTTC.

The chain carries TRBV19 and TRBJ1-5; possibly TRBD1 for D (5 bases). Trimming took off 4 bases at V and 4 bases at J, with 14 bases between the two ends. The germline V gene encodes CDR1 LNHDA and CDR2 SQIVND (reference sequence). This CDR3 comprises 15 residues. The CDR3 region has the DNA TGTGCCAGTAGTAGGGGCAGGATCGTTAATCAGCCCCAGCATTTT. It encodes CASSRGRIVNQPQHF.

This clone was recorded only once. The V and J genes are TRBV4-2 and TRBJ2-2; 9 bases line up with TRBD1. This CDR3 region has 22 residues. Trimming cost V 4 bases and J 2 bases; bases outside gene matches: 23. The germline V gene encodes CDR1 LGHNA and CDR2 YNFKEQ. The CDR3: CASSPGPDRGREGTYNTGELFF. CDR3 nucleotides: TGTGCCAGCAGCCCGGGACCGGACAGGGGTCGGGAAGGAACTTATAACACCGGGGAGCTGTTTTTT.

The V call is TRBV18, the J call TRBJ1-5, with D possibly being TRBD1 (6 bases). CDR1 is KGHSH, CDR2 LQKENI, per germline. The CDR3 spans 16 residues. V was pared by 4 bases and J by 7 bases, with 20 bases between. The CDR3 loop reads CASSRTPTGMWQPQHF. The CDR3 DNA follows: TGTGCCAGCTCACGTACACCCACAGGGATGTGGCAGCCCCAGCATTTT.

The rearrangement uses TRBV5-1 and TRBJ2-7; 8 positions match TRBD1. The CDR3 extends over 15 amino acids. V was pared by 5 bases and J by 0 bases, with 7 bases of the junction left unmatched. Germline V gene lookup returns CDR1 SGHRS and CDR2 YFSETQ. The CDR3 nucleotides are TGCGCCAGCAGGGGGGGACAGGAGAGCTCCTACGAGCAGTACTTC. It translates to CASRGGQESSYEQYF.

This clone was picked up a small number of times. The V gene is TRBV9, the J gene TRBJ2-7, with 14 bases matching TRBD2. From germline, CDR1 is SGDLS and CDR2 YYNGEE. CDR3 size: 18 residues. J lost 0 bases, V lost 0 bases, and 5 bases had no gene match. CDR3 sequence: CASSVAPGTSGSSYEQYF. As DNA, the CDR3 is TGTGCCAGCAGCGTAGCGCCCGGGACTAGCGGGAGCTCCTACGAGCAGTACTTC.

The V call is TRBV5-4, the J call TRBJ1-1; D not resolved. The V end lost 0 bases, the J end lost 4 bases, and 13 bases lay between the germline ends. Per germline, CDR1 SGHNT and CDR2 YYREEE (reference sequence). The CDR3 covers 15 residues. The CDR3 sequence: CASSLESTTATEAFF. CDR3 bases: TGTGCCAGCAGCTTGGAATCCACAACAGCCACTGAAGCTTTCTTT.

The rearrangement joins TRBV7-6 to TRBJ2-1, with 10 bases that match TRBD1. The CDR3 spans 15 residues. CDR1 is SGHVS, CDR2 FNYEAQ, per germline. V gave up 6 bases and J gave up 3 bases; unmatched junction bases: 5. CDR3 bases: TGTGCCAGCAGTTCCGGGACAGGGGTCTACAATGAGCAGTTCTTC. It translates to CASSSGTGVYNEQFF.

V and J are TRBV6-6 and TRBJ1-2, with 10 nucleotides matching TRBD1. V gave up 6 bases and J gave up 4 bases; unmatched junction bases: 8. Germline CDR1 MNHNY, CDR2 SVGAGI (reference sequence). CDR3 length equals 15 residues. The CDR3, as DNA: TGTGCCAGCAGCCCAAATGGACAGGGGGGCTATGGCTACACCTTC. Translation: CASSPNGQGGYGYTF.

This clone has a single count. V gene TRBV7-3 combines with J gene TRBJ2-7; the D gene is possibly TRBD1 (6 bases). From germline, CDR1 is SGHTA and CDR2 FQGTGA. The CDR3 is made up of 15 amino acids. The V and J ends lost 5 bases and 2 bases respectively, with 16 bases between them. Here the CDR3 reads CASSPRGSFAYEQYF. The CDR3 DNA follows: TGTGCCAGCAGCCCAAGGGGGTCCTTTGCCTACGAGCAGTACTTC.

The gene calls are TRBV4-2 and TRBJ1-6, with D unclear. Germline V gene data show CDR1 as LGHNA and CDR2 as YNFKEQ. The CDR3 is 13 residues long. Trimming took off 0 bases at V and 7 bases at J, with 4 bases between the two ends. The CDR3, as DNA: TGTGCCAGCAGCCAAGAACAGAATTCACCCCTCCACTTT. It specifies CASSQEQNSPLHF.

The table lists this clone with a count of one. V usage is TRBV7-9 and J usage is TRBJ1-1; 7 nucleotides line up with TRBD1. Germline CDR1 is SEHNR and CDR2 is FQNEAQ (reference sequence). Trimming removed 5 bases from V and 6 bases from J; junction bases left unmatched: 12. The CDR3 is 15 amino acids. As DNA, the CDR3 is TGTGCCAGCAGCCCTATGACAGGGTGGGGTCCTGAAGCTTTCTTT. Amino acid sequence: CASSPMTGWGPEAFF.

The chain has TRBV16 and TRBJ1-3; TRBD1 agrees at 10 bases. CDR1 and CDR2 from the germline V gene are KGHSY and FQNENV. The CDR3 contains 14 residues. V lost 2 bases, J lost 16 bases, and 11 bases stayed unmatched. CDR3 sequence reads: CASSQRGTGVRVYF. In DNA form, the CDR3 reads TGTGCCAGCAGCCAACGTGGGACAGGGGTTCGTGTGTATTTT.

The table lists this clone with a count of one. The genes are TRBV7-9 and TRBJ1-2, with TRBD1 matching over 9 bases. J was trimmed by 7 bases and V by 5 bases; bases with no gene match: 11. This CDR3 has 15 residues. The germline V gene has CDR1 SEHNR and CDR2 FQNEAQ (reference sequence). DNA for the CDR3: TGTGCCAGCAGCCTACGGGACAGGGCGGTTGGTGGCTACACCTTC. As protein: CASSLRDRAVGGYTF.

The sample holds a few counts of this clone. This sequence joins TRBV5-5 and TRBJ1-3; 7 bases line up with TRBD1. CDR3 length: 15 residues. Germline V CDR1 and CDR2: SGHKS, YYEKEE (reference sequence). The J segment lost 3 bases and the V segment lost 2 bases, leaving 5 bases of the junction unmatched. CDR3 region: CASSFLNRGGNTIYF. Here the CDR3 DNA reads TGTGCCAGCAGCTTTCTTAACAGGGGTGGAAACACCATATATTTT. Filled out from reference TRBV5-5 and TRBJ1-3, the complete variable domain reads DAGVTQSPTHLIKTRGQQVTLRCSPISGHKSVSWYQQVLGQGPQFIFQYYEKEERGRGNFPDRFSARQFPNYSSELNVNALLLGDSALYLCASSFLNRGGNTIYFGEGSWLTVV.

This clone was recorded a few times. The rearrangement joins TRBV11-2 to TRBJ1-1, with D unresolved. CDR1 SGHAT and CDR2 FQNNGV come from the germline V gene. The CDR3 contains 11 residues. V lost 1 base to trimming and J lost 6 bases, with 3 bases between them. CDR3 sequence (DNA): TGTGCCAGCAGCTTAGCGGCTGAAGCTTTCTTT. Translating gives CASSLAAEAFF.

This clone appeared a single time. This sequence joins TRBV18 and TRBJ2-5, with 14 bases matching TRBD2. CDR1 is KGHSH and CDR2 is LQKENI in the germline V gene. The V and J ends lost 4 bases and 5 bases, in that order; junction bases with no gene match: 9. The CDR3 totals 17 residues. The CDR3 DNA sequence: TGTGCCAGCTCACTACAGGGACTAGCGGGAGCTTGGGAGACCCAGTACTTC. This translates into CASSLQGLAGAWETQYF.

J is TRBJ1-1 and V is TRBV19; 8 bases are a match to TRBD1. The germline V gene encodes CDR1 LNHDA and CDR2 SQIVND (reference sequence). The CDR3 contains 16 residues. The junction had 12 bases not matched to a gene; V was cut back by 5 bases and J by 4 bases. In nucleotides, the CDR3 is TGTGCCAGTAGTCGAGGACAGGGTGAAGGTCGCACTGAAGCTTTCTTT. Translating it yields CASSRGQGEGRTEAFF.

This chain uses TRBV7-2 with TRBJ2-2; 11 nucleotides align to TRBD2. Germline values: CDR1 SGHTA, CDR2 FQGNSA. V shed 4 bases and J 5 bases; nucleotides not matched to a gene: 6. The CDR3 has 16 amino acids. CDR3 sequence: CASSSYSGRATGELFF. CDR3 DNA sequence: TGTGCCAGCAGCTCCTATAGCGGGAGGGCAACCGGGGAGCTGTTTTTT.

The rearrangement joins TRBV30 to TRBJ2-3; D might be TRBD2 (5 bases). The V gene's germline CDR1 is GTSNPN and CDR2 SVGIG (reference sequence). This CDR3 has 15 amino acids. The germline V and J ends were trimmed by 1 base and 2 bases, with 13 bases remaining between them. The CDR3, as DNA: TGTGCCTGGAGTGGGGGAGCGGCCAACACAGATACGCAGTATTTT. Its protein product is CAWSGGAANTDTQYF.